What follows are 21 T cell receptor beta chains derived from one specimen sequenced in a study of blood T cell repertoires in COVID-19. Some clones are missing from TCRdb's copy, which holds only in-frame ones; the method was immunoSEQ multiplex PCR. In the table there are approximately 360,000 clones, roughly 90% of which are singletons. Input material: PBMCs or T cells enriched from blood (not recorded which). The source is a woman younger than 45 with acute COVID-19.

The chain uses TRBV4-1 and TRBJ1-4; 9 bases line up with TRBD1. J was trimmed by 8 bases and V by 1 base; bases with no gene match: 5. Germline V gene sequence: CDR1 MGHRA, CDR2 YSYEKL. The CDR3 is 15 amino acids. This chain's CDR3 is CASSQGTGEGEKLFF. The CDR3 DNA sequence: TGCGCCAGCAGCCAAGGGACAGGGGAAGGAGAAAAACTGTTTTTT.

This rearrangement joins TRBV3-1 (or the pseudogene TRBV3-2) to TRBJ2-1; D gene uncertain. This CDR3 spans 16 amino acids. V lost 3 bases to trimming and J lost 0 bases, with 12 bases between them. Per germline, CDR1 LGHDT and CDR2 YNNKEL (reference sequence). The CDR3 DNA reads TGTGCCAGCAGCCACCGGGTGCTTAGCTCCTACAATGAGCAGTTCTTC. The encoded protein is CASSHRVLSSYNEQFF.

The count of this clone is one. This CDR3 is CASSDKRTGYYGYTF. As DNA, the CDR3 is TGTGCCAGTAGTGATAAGAGGACAGGGTACTATGGCTACACCTTC. This sequence joins TRBV19 and TRBJ1-2, with 8 nucleotides matching TRBD1. With 5 bases clipped from V and 3 bases from J, the junction kept 8 bases outside the gene matches. The CDR3 length is 15 residues. Germline CDR1 LNHDA, CDR2 SQIVND (reference sequence).

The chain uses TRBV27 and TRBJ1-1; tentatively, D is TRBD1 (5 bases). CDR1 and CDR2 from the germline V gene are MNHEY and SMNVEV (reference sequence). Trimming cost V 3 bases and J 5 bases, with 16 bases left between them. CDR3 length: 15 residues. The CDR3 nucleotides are TGTGCCAGCAGTTTGGCCGGCGGGGGAGTTACTGAAGCTTTCTTT. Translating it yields CASSLAGGGVTEAFF.

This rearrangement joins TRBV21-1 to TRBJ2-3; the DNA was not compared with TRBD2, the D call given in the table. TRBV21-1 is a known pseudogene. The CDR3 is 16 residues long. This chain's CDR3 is CANITKTLDLTDTQYF. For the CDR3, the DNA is TGTGCCAACATCACTAAGACCCTAGACCTCACAGATACGCAGTATTTT.

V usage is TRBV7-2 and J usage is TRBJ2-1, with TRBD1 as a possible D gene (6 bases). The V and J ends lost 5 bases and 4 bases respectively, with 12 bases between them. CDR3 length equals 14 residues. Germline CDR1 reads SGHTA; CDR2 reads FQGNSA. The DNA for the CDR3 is TGTGCCAGCAGCAGATCAACAGGGTACAATGAGCAGTTCTTC. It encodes CASSRSTGYNEQFF.

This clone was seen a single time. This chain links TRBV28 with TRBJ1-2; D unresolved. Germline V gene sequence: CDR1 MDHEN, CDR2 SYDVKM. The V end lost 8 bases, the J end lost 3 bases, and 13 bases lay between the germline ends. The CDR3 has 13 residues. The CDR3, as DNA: TGTGCCAGCTCCCCCGGGAGATACTATGGCTACACCTTC. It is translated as CASSPGRYYGYTF.

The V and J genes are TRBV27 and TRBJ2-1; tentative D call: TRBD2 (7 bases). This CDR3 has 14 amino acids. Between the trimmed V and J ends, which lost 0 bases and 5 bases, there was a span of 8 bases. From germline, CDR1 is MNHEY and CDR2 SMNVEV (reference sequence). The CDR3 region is CASSLSGGHNEQFF. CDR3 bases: TGTGCCAGCAGTTTATCGGGGGGGCACAATGAGCAGTTCTTC.

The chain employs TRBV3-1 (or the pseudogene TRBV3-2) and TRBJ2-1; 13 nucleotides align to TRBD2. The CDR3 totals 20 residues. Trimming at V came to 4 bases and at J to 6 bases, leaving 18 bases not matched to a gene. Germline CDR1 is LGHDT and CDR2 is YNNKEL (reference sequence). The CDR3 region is CASSPTQGTSGGGSINEQFF. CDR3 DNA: TGTGCCAGCAGCCCCACCCAGGGCACTAGCGGGGGGGGGTCGATCAATGAGCAGTTCTTC.

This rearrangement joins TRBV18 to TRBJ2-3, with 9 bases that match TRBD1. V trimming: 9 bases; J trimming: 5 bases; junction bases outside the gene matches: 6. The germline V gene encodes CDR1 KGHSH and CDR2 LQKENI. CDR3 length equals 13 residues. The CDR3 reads CASNRGREDTQYF. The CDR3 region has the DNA TGTGCCAGTAACAGGGGGCGTGAAGATACGCAGTATTTT.

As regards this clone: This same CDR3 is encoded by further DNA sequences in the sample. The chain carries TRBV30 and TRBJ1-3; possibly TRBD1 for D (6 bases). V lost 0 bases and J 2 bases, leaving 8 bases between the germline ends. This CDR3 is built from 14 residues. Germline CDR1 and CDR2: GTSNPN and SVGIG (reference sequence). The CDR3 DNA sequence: TGTGCCTGGAGTGTACCAGGGGCTGGAAACACCATATATTTT. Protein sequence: CAWSVPGAGNTIYF. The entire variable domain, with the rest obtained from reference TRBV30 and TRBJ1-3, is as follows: SQTIHQWPATLVQPVGSPLSLECTVEGTSNPNLYWYRQAAGRGLQLLFYSVGIGQISSEVPQNLSASRPQDRQFILSSKKLLLSDSGFYLCAWSVPGAGNTIYFGEGSWLTVV.

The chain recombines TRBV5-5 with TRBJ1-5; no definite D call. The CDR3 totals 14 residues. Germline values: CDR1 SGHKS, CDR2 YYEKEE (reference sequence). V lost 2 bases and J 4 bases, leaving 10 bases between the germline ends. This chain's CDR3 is CASSFVDQNQPQHF. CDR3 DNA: TGTGCCAGCAGCTTTGTTGATCAGAATCAGCCCCAGCATTTT.

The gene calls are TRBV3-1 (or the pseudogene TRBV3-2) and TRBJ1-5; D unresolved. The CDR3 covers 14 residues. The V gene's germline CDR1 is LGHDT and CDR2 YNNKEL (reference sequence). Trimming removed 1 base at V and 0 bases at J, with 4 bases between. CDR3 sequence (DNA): TGTGCCAGCAGCCAAGTTCATAGCAATCAGCCCCAGCATTTT. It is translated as CASSQVHSNQPQHF.

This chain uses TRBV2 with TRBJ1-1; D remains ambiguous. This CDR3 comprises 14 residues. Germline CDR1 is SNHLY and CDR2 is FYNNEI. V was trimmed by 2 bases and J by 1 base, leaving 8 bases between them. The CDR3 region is CASSEFRENTEAFF. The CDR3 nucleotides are TGTGCCAGCAGTGAATTTCGGGAGAACACTGAAGCTTTCTTT.

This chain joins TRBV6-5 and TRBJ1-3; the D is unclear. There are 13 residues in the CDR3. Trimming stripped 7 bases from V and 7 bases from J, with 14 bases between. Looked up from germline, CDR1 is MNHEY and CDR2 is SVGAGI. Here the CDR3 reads CASTRSFGNTIYF. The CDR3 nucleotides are TGTGCCAGCACCAGGTCTTTTGGCAACACCATATATTTT.

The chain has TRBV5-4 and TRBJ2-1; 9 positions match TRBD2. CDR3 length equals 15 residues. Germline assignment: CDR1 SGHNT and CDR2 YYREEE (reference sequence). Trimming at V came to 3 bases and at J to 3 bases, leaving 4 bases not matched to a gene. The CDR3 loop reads CASSSGLASYNEQFF. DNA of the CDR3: TGTGCCAGCAGCTCGGGACTAGCAAGCTACAATGAGCAGTTCTTC. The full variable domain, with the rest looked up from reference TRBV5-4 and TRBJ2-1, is ETGVTQSPTHLIKTRGQQVTLRCSSQSGHNTVSWYQQALGQGPQFIFQYYREEENGRGNFPPRFSGLQFPNYSSELNVNALELDDSALYLCASSSGLASYNEQFFGPGTRLTVL.

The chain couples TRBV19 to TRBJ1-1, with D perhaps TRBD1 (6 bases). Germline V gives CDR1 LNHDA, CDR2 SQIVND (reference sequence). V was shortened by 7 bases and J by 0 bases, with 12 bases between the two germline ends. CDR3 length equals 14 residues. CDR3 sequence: CASISQGLNTEAFF. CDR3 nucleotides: TGTGCCAGTATTAGCCAGGGGCTGAACACTGAAGCTTTCTTT.

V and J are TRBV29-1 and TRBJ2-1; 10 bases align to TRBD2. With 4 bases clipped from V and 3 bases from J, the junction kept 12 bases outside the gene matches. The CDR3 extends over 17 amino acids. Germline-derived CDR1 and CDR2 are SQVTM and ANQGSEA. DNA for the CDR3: TGCAGCGTTGTCGTCGTTGGGACTAGCGCCTACTACAATGAGCAGTTCTTC. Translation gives CSVVVVGTSAYYNEQFF.

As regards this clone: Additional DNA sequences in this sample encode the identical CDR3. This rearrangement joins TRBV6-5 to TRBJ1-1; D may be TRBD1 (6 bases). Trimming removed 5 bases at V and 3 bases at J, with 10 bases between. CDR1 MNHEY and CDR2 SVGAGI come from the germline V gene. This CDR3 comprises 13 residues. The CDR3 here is CASSPRGDTEAFF. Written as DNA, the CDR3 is TGTGCCAGCAGTCCCAGGGGCGACACTGAAGCTTTCTTT.

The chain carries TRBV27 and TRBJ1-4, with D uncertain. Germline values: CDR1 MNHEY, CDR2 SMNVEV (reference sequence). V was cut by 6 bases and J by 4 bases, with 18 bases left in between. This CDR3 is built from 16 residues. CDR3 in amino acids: CASSLNSDIFNEKLFF. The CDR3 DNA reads TGTGCCAGCAGCCTCAATAGCGACATATTTAATGAAAAACTGTTTTTT.

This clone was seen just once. CDR3 region: CALKMAGGATDTQYF. As DNA, the CDR3 is TGTGCCCTTAAGATGGCGGGGGGGGCCACAGATACGCAGTATTTT. This chain links TRBV30 with TRBJ2-3, with 9 bases identical to TRBD2. The germline V gene encodes CDR1 GTSNPN and CDR2 SVGIG (reference sequence). V trimming: 8 bases; J trimming: 2 bases; junction bases outside the gene matches: 11. This CDR3 region has 15 residues. The variable domain in full, with the rest retrieved from reference TRBV30 and TRBJ2-3, is SQTIHQWPATLVQPVGSPLSLECTVEGTSNPNLYWYRQAAGRGLQLLFYSVGIGQISSEVPQNLSASRPQDRQFILSSKKLLLSDSGFYLCALKMAGGATDTQYFGPGTRLTVL.